This T cell receptor beta chain originates from a study of cytomegalovirus exposure and HLA in healthy donors. Overall study: Earlier sequencing of about 179 million T cells yielded around 100 million unique TCR beta sequences. Study outcomes and limitations: Follow-up analysis later connected one missense variant in DCLRE1C with trimming of TCR beta V- and J-genes. A classifier reportedly called cytomegalovirus status with high sensitivity and specificity.

Germline V gene sequence: CDR1 MDHEN, CDR2 SYDVKM. There are 13 residues in the CDR3. PCR involved 60 Vbeta and 13 Jbeta primers. The data were produced by immunoSEQ multiplex PCR, yet TCRdb's version contains in-frame clones alone and is incomplete. This table holds approximately 58,000 clones. Note on this clone: What it binds is not known. At one end, the junction sequence differs from germline, possibly due to a read error.

Sequencing was done on a sample of PBMCs. This TCR was sampled from a man younger than 35 in good health and CMV-seropositive. The rearrangement links TRBV28 to TRBJ2-7; D remains unclear. The CDR3 bases are TGTGCCAGCAGCTTATCCCCCACCTACGAGCAGTACTTC. This sequence encodes CASSLSPTYEQYF.